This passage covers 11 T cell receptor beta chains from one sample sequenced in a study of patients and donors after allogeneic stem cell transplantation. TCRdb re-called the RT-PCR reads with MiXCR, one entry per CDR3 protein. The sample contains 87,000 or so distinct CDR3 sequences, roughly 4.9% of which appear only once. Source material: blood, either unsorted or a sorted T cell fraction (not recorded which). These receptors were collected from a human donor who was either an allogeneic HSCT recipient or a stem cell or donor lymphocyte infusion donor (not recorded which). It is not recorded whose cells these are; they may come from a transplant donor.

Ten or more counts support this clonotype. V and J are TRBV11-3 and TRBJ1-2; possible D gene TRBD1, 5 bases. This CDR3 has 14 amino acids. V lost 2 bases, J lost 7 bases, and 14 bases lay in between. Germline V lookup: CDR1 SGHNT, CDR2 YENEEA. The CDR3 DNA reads TGTGCCAGCAGCTTAAACCAGGGTGCCCCTGGCTACACCTTC. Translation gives CASSLNQGAPGYTF.

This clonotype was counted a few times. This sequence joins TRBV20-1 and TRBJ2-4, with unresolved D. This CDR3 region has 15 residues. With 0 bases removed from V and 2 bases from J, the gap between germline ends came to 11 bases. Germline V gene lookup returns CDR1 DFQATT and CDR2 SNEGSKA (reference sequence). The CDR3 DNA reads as TGCAGTGCTAGAGATTATGCAGATTCCAAAAACATTCAGTACTTC. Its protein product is CSARDYADSKNIQYF.

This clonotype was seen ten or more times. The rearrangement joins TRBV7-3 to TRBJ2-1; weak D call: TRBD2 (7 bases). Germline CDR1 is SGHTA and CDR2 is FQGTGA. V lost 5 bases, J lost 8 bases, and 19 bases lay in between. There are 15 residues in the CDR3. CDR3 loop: CASSARGGLGDEQFF. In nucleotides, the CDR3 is TGTGCCAGCAGCGCGAGGGGGGGTCTTGGGGATGAGCAGTTCTTC.

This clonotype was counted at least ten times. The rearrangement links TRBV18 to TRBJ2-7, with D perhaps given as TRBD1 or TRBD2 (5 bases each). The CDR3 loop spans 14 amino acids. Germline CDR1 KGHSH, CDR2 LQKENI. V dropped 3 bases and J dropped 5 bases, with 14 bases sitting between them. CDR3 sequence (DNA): TGTGCCAGCTCACCTCCCGCCAGGGACCACGAGCAGTACTTC. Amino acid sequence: CASSPPARDHEQYF.

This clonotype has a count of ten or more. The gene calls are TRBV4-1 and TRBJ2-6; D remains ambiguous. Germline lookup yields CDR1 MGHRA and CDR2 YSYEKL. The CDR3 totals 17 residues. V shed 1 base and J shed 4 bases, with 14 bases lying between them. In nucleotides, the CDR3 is TGCGCCAGCAGCCAAGTGGGTGGTGCACAGGGGGCCAACGTCCTGACTTTC. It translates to CASSQVGGAQGANVLTF.

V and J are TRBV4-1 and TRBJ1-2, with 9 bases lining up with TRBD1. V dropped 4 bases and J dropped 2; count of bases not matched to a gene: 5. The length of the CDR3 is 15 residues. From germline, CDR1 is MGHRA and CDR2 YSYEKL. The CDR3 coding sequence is TGCGCCAGCAGCCCCGGACAGGGGCAGAACTATGGCTACACCTTC. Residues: CASSPGQGQNYGYTF.

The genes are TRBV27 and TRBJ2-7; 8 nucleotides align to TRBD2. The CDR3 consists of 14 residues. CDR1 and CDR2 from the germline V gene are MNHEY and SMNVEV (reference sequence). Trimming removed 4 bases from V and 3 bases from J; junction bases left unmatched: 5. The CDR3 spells CASSYTSGYYEQYF. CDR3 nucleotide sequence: TGTGCCAGCAGTTATACTAGCGGATACTACGAGCAGTACTTC.

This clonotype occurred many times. The CDR3 is CASSHGAAGYTF. CDR3 in DNA: TGTGCCAGCAGCCATGGGGCAGCTGGCTACACCTTC. This chain joins TRBV3-1 and TRBJ1-2; D is possibly TRBD1 (5 bases). The V end lost 3 bases, the J end lost 7 bases, and 9 bases lay between the germline ends. The CDR3 length is 12 residues. In germline, CDR1 is LGHDT, CDR2 YNNKEL (reference sequence).

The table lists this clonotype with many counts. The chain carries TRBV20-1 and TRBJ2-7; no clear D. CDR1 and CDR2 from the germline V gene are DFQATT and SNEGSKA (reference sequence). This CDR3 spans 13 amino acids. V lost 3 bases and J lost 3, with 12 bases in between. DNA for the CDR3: TGCAGTGCTAGTAAGCCGGCAAACTACGAGCAGTACTTC. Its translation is CSASKPANYEQYF.

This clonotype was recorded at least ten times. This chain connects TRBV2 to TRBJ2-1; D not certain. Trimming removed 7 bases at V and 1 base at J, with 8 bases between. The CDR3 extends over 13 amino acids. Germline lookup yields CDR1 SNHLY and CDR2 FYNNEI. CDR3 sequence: CASTGFSYNEQFF. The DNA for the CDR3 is TGTGCCAGCACAGGTTTTTCCTACAATGAGCAGTTCTTC.

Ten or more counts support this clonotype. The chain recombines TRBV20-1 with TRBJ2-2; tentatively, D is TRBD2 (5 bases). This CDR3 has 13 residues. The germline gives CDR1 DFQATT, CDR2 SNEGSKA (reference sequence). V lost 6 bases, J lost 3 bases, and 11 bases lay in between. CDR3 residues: CSAWTGYTGELFF. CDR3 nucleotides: TGCAGTGCGTGGACTGGATACACCGGGGAGCTGTTTTTT.